Below, 29 T cell receptor beta chains from the same sample are listed, as sequenced in a study of response to subunit inactivated influenza vaccine. Via MiXCR, TCRdb re-called the RT-PCR reads, giving one row per CDR3 protein. The top ten clones hold around 13% of a sample with 560,000 or so distinct CDR3 sequences, roughly 8.2% of them seen once. Material: PBMCs from blood, obtained 23 months after vaccination. The receptors shown here come from a man in his fifties or sixties who received an inactivated influenza vaccine.

The chain links TRBV20-1 to TRBJ2-3; D is undetermined. CDR1 is DFQATT, CDR2 SNEGSKA, per germline (reference sequence). The CDR3 covers 12 residues. The V gene lost 1 base and the J gene lost 1 base, with 3 bases spanning the gap. The DNA of the CDR3 is TGCAGTGCTAGAGCGGGCACAGATACGCAGTATTTT. It yields the protein CSARAGTDTQYF.

CDR3 loop: CASSNGLIQETQYF. CDR3 coding DNA: TGTGCCAGCAGCAACGGGCTGATCCAAGAGACCCAGTACTTC. V gene TRBV2 combines with J gene TRBJ2-5; the D is unclear. Trimming stripped 6 bases from V and 1 base from J, with 12 bases between. The CDR3 runs to 14 residues. CDR1 SNHLY and CDR2 FYNNEI come from the germline V gene.

V is TRBV6-1 and J is TRBJ1-1; 8 bases are shared with TRBD1. Trimming removed 6 bases from V and 3 bases from J; junction bases left unmatched: 3. Germline values: CDR1 MNHNS, CDR2 SASEGT. The CDR3 loop spans 13 amino acids. CDR3 in DNA: TGTGCCAGCAGGGGGACAGGCTACACTGAAGCTTTCTTT. This gives the protein CASRGTGYTEAFF.

This clonotype has just a few counts. V gene TRBV29-1 combines with J gene TRBJ1-1, with D unclear. There are 12 residues in the CDR3. Germline V gives CDR1 SQVTM, CDR2 ANQGSEA. Trimming stripped 4 bases from V and 6 bases from J, with 12 bases between. CDR3 coding DNA: TGCAGCGTTGTAATCGGCGGGGCTGAAGCTTTCTTT. As protein: CSVVIGGAEAFF.

This clonotype came up once. The chain has TRBV11-2 and TRBJ2-3; 12 bases fit TRBD2. This CDR3 is 18 amino acids long. V gave up 5 bases and J gave up 4 bases; unmatched junction bases: 13. The germline CDR1 and CDR2 sequences are SGHAT and FQNNGV. The CDR3 sequence is CASSPRSSLAGGPDTQYF. The DNA of the CDR3 is TGTGCCAGCAGCCCACGGTCTAGTCTAGCGGGGGGGCCAGATACGCAGTATTTT.

The chain employs TRBV29-1 and TRBJ2-7; 7 bases are shared with TRBD1. V lost 2 bases and J lost 3; bases outside the gene matches: 4. Per the germline V gene, CDR1 is SQVTM and CDR2 is ANQGSEA. This CDR3 comprises 13 residues. As DNA, the CDR3 is TGCAGCGTTGAAATCCGACAGGGCTACGAGCAGTACTTC. Amino acids: CSVEIRQGYEQYF.

This clonotype has just a few counts. The chain uses TRBV5-1 and TRBJ2-3; D is unresolved. Between the trimmed V and J ends, which lost 4 bases and 2 bases, there was a span of 14 bases. CDR1 is SGHRS, CDR2 YFSETQ, per germline. The CDR3 has 15 residues. The CDR3 loop reads CASSHSLPTTDTQYF. The CDR3 region has the DNA TGCGCCAGCAGCCACAGCTTACCTACCACAGATACGCAGTATTTT.

In its sample, this clonotype was seen a few times. The V and J genes are TRBV7-2 and TRBJ2-3, with D possibly TRBD1 on 5 matching bases. V shed 0 bases and J shed 12 bases, with 16 bases lying between them. The CDR3 runs 14 residues. The V gene's germline CDR1 is SGHTA and CDR2 FQGNSA. CDR3 bases: TGTGCCAGCAGCTTAGCACTCAGGGAAAAGACCCAGTATTTT. Translated: CASSLALREKTQYF.

V gene TRBV20-1 combines with J gene TRBJ1-2; D perhaps matches TRBD1 (6 bases). Trimming pared 6 bases from V and 1 base from J, leaving 15 bases between. The germline V gene has CDR1 DFQATT and CDR2 SNEGSKA (reference sequence). The CDR3 sequence is 14 residues long. CDR3 amino acids: CSAAKDSSNYGYTF. The CDR3 bases are TGCAGTGCGGCAAAGGACAGTAGTAACTATGGCTACACCTTC.

This clonotype was observed a few times. V and J are TRBV5-1 and TRBJ1-1; a possible D gene is TRBD1 (5 bases). Trimming pared 4 bases from V and 3 bases from J, leaving 19 bases between. CDR1 is SGHRS and CDR2 is YFSETQ in the germline V gene. This CDR3 has 16 residues. As DNA, the CDR3 is TGCGCCAGCAGCCCGGGGACGCTCCCAGCGGACACTGAAGCTTTCTTT. Translating gives CASSPGTLPADTEAFF.

The sample holds a few counts of this clonotype. CDR3 bases: TGTGCCAGCTCACAGGGACGGGACACTGAAGCTTTCTTT. Encoded protein: CASSQGRDTEAFF. The chain has TRBV18 and TRBJ1-1; TRBD1 is a possible D gene (5 bases). Germline CDR1 and CDR2: KGHSH and LQKENI. This CDR3 has 13 amino acids. V was cut by 4 bases and J by 3 bases, with 9 bases left in between.

This clonotype was seen a handful of times. This CDR3 reads CASRGQPQHF. Written as DNA, the CDR3 is TGTGCCAGCAGGGGACAGCCCCAGCATTTT. The chain recombines TRBV12-3 or TRBV12-4 with TRBJ1-5; no clear D gene. With 6 bases removed from V and 7 bases from J, the gap between germline ends came to 4 bases. The CDR3 is 10 residues long.

A word on this clonotype: A much bigger clone sits one base away, suggesting this may be a read error. This chain uses TRBV12-3 or TRBV12-4 with TRBJ2-3; 12 positions match TRBD2. This CDR3 has 15 amino acids. The CDR3 sequence is CAGSFRLAGADTQYF. DNA for the CDR3: TGTGCCGGCAGTTTTAGACTAGCGGGAGCAGATACGCAGTATTTT.

This clonotype has ten or more counts. The chain uses TRBV9 and TRBJ2-3; the match to TRBD1 covers 7 bases. Germline CDR1 SGDLS, CDR2 YYNGEE. J was trimmed by 2 bases and V by 3 bases; bases with no gene match: 6. This CDR3 has 15 residues. In DNA, the CDR3 is TGTGCCAGCAGCGAGACGACAGGGATCACAGATACGCAGTATTTT. Translated: CASSETTGITDTQYF.

This clonotype has a count of ten or more. The J gene is TRBJ1-1, the V gene TRBV7-2, with D possibly TRBD1 on 6 matching bases. Germline V gene sequence: CDR1 SGHTA, CDR2 FQGNSA. V was trimmed by 3 bases and J by 6 bases, leaving 11 bases between them. CDR3 length: 13 amino acids. In DNA form, the CDR3 reads TGTGCCAGCAGCTTCGGGACAAGGGCTGAAGCTTTCTTT. Residues: CASSFGTRAEAFF.

This clonotype was recorded at least ten times. The J gene is TRBJ2-3, the V gene TRBV20-1; 14 positions match TRBD2. CDR3 length equals 14 residues. Trimming took 5 bases from V and 5 from J; bases not matched to a gene: 3. CDR1 is DFQATT and CDR2 is SNEGSKA in the germline V gene (reference sequence). CDR3 nucleotides: TGCAGTGCTGACGGGACTAGCGGGGGAGATACGCAGTATTTT. It translates to CSADGTSGGDTQYF.

This clonotype was picked up many times. The chain joins TRBV12-3 or TRBV12-4 to TRBJ2-1; no clear D gene. V was clipped by 2 bases and J by 5 bases, with 7 bases between them. The CDR3 is 13 residues long. The CDR3 coding sequence is TGTGCCAGCAGTTTAACCCTGGACAATGAGCAGTTCTTC. Amino acids: CASSLTLDNEQFF.

This clonotype was seen only a few times. The V call is TRBV18, the J call TRBJ2-7; maybe TRBD2 (7 bases). Germline CDR1 and CDR2: KGHSH and LQKENI. The V and J ends lost 3 bases and 5 bases respectively, with 20 bases between them. This CDR3 is built from 16 residues. The CDR3 sequence is CASSPQPGKGGDEQYF. CDR3 coding DNA: TGTGCCAGCTCACCCCAACCCGGCAAAGGGGGGGACGAGCAGTACTTC.

This chain connects TRBV29-1 to TRBJ2-2, with D uncertain. In germline, CDR1 is SQVTM, CDR2 ANQGSEA. The ends were cut back, 5 bases at V and 1 base at J, with 8 bases in the middle. The CDR3 extends over 13 amino acids. CDR3 residues: CSVKSRNTGELFF. The CDR3 DNA reads TGCAGCGTTAAATCTAGGAACACCGGGGAGCTGTTTTTT.

This clonotype was seen more than once but under ten times. The chain is built from TRBV7-3 and TRBJ2-3, with TRBD2 identical over 13 bases. J was trimmed by 4 bases and V by 5 bases; bases with no gene match: 3. The CDR3 length is 15 residues. Germline CDR1 and CDR2: SGHTA and FQGTGA. The CDR3 DNA reads as TGTGCCAGCAGCCCGGGACTAGCGGGACCAGATACGCAGTATTTT. Its translation is CASSPGLAGPDTQYF.

This clonotype was detected ten times or more. This chain joins TRBV20-1 and TRBJ2-7; D is undetermined. CDR3 length equals 12 residues. Trimming took off 3 bases at V and 5 bases at J, with 11 bases between the two ends. Germline values: CDR1 DFQATT, CDR2 SNEGSKA (reference sequence). In DNA, the CDR3 is TGCAGTGCTAGCTCCCTACTCCACGAGCAGTACTTC. Amino acids: CSASSLLHEQYF.

The rearrangement links TRBV30 to TRBJ2-3; possibly TRBD1 or TRBD2 for D (5 bases each). The CDR3 contains 14 residues. Trimming left V 3 bases short and J 6 bases short, with 16 bases between. Germline CDR1 is GTSNPN and CDR2 is SVGIG (reference sequence). CDR3 region: CAWSWGRTADTQYF. The CDR3 DNA is TGTGCCTGGAGCTGGGGACGGACGGCTGATACGCAGTATTTT.

V gene TRBV2 combines with J gene TRBJ2-7; D possibly corresponds to TRBD2 (5 bases). Looked up from germline, CDR1 is SNHLY and CDR2 is FYNNEI. There are 16 residues in the CDR3. Deletions cut 4 bases from V and 6 bases from J, with 22 bases between. CDR3 bases: TGTGCCAGCAGTGCGGAGGCTACGCTCGGGCAGATCGAGCAGTACTTC. Residues: CASSAEATLGQIEQYF.

The rearrangement uses TRBV6-1 and TRBJ2-7; D tentatively reads TRBD1 or TRBD2 (5 bases each). V was trimmed by 6 bases and J by 3 bases, leaving 18 bases between them. This CDR3 region has 15 residues. Germline V gene sequence: CDR1 MNHNS, CDR2 SASEGT. The CDR3 nucleotides are TGTGCCAGCAGACGCACCGGGACGGCCTTCTACGAGCAGTACTTC. It translates to CASRRTGTAFYEQYF.

There are a few counts of this clonotype. This sequence joins TRBV7-9 and TRBJ2-3; D is perhaps TRBD2 (6 bases). The V end lost 5 bases, the J end lost 7 bases, and 16 bases lay between the germline ends. Germline values: CDR1 SEHNR, CDR2 FQNEAQ (reference sequence). The CDR3 has 14 amino acids. Here the CDR3 reads CASSPLWDSYTQYF. The DNA for the CDR3 is TGTGCCAGCAGCCCCCTTTGGGACTCTTATACGCAGTATTTT. The full variable domain, in which reference TRBV7-9 and TRBJ2-3 provide the parts outside the CDR3, is DTGVSQNPRHKITKRGQNVTFRCDPISEHNRLYWYRQTLGQGPEFLTYFQNEAQLEKSRLLSDRFSAERPKGSFSTLEIQRTEQGDSAMYLCASSPLWDSYTQYFGPGTRLTVL.

At least ten counts were recorded for this clonotype. The chain is built from TRBV29-1 and TRBJ1-2, with 8 bases lining up with TRBD1. With 4 bases clipped from V and 8 bases from J, the junction kept 15 bases outside the gene matches. Germline-derived CDR1 and CDR2 are SQVTM and ANQGSEA. The CDR3 extends over 15 amino acids. The CDR3: CSVAGPGQALSGYTF. For the CDR3, the DNA is TGCAGCGTTGCCGGACCGGGACAGGCACTTTCGGGCTACACCTTC.

This chain links TRBV20-1 with TRBJ2-3; 9 bases align to TRBD1. Germline CDR1 is DFQATT and CDR2 is SNEGSKA (reference sequence). The CDR3 has 14 residues. J was trimmed by 3 bases and V by 6 bases; bases with no gene match: 7. The CDR3, as DNA: TGCAGTGCCTGGCGGGACAGGGAAACAGATACGCAGTATTTT. The encoded protein is CSAWRDRETDTQYF.

The sample holds a few counts of this clonotype. The V call is TRBV29-1, the J call TRBJ2-7; D unresolved. Germline V gene sequence: CDR1 SQVTM, CDR2 ANQGSEA. V lost 4 bases to trimming and J lost 2 bases, with 9 bases between them. This CDR3 has 12 amino acids. CDR3 nucleotides: TGCAGCGTTGCCGCCGGCCCCTACGAGCAGTACTTC. Translated, it gives CSVAAGPYEQYF.

This clonotype was seen more than once but under ten times. The gene calls are TRBV7-9 and TRBJ2-7; TRBD1 agrees at 9 bases. The CDR3 totals 16 residues. V lost 4 bases to trimming and J lost 3 bases; unmatched junction nucleotides: 10. Germline V gene data show CDR1 as SEHNR and CDR2 as FQNEAQ (reference sequence). This CDR3 is CASSSSPGTGSYEQYF. The CDR3 nucleotides read TGTGCCAGCAGCTCCTCCCCAGGGACAGGGAGCTACGAGCAGTACTTC.